This T cell receptor (beta chain) derives from a study of blood T cell repertoires in COVID-19. Across the whole study: COVID-19 samples from acute and convalescent phases originated in the United States, Italy and Spain. The cDNA or gDNA used as material had been derived from T cells, B-cell-depleted T cells, or PBMCs.

There are 14 residues in the CDR3. Germline CDR1 reads LGHDT; CDR2 reads YNNKEL (reference sequence). Trimming took 3 bases from V and 8 from J; bases not matched to a gene: 7. The assay was immunoSEQ multiplex PCR, and TCRdb's table has in-frame clones only and misses some. This sample has 150,000 or so clones, with roughly 87% found just once. This clone was found once. This clonotype was obtained from a woman in her 70s with acute or convalescent COVID-19. This sequence joins TRBV3-1 (or the pseudogene TRBV3-2) and TRBJ1-2; TRBD1 aligns across 9 bases. The sample taken for sequencing was peripheral blood. The CDR3 reads CASSHEDRGAGYTF. CDR3 sequence (DNA): TGTGCCAGCAGCCACGAAGACAGGGGGGCCGGCTACACCTTC.